Here is one TCR beta chain with its context. The data were taken from a study of blood T cell repertoires in COVID-19. About the research overall: T cells, B-cell-depleted T cells, or PBMCs provided the cDNA or gDNA that served as material.

Original analysis: Reference gene primer amplification yielded estimated nucleated cell counts. TCRdb keeps only in-frame clones here, not all; method: immunoSEQ multiplex PCR. V and J calls and clone size are given by that table; D and trimming were obtained from the DNA. The sample yields over 200,000 clones, about 80% seen once. Clinical history as reported by participants underpinned cohort assignment. Resolution of symptoms, clearance, or two negative PCRs was present in recovered Cohort 3 donors. The specimen sequenced was PBMCs or T cells enriched from blood (not recorded which). The source is a man in his sixties who had recovered from COVID-19.

In DNA form, the CDR3 reads TGCGCCAGCAGCCAAGACGGCGGGATGAGCACAGATACGCAGTATTTT. Translating it yields CASSQDGGMSTDTQYF. The chain links TRBV4-1 to TRBJ2-3; tentatively, D is TRBD2 (6 bases). Germline V CDR1 and CDR2: MGHRA, YSYEKL. Deletions cut 0 bases from V and 0 bases from J, with 10 bases between. The CDR3 runs 16 residues.